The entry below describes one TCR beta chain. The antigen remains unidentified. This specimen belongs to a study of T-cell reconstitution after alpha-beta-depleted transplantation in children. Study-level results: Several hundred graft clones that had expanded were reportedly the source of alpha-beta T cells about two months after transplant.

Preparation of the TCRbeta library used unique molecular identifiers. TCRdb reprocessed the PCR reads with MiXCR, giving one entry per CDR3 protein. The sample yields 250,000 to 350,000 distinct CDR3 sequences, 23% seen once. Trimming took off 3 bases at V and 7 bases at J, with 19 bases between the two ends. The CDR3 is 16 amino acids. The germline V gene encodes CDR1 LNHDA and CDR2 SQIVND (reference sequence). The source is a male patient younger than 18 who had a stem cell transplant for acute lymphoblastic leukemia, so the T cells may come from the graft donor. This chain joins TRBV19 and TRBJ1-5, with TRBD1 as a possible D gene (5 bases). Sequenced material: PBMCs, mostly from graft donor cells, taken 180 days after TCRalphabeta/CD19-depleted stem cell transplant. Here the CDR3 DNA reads TGTGCCAGTAGTATGGATGGGGGGGGAGGAGAGCAGCCCCAGCATTTT. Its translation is CASSMDGGGGEQPQHF.